These 16 T cell receptor beta chains were all obtained from the same sample, sequenced in a study of OX40 agonist ivuxolimab in advanced cancers. This table comes from immunoSEQ multiplex PCR, and its TCRdb copy is limited to in-frame clones, with some not included. Among about 70,000 clones listed, around nine tenths were seen once. This material consisted of CD4+ or CD8+ T cells sorted from blood, taken in a trial of the OX40 agonist ivuxolimab. Receptor source: an adult with an advanced solid tumor such as melanoma, head and neck, liver or kidney cancer.

The CDR3 protein is CASSSTSGRGDTQYF. The CDR3 DNA is TGTGCCAGCTCGTCGACTAGCGGGAGAGGTGATACGCAGTATTTT. The chain employs TRBV18 and TRBJ2-3, with 12 bases matching TRBD2. J was trimmed by 6 bases and V by 6 bases; bases with no gene match: 7. The CDR3 is made up of 15 amino acids. Germline assignment: CDR1 KGHSH and CDR2 LQKENI.

J is TRBJ2-1 and V is TRBV19, with 8 bases identical to TRBD2. The CDR3 is made up of 16 amino acids. The germline CDR1 and CDR2 sequences are LNHDA and SQIVND (reference sequence). V lost 6 bases to trimming and J lost 9 bases; unmatched junction nucleotides: 16. CDR3 nucleotides: TGTGCCAGTAGCGATGCCCGGGGACTAGGAAGGGGTGAGCAGTTCTTC. Its translation: CASSDARGLGRGEQFF.

V usage is TRBV7-2 and J usage is TRBJ1-5; 8 bases are a match to TRBD1. Trimming cost V 5 bases and J 3 bases; bases outside gene matches: 6. Germline-derived CDR1 and CDR2 are SGHTA and FQGNSA. The CDR3 loop spans 15 amino acids. This CDR3 reads CASSQWTGNNQPQHF. In DNA, the CDR3 is TGTGCCAGCAGCCAATGGACAGGGAACAATCAGCCCCAGCATTTT.

The chain uses TRBV5-1 and TRBJ1-2, with no clear D. Germline-derived CDR1 and CDR2 are SGHRS and YFSETQ. There are 14 residues in the CDR3. Trimming took off 0 bases at V and 1 base at J, with 7 bases between the two ends. CDR3 sequence reads: CASSLVPLNYGYTF. Written as DNA, the CDR3 is TGCGCCAGCAGCTTGGTACCGCTTAACTATGGCTACACCTTC. Looking up the rest from reference TRBV5-1 and TRBJ1-2 gives the full variable domain: KAGVTQTPRYLIKTRGQQVTLSCSPISGHRSVSWYQQTPGQGLQFLFEYFSETQRNKGNFPGRFSGRQFSNSRSEMNVSTLELGDSALYLCASSLVPLNYGYTFGSGTRLTVV.

This clone was seen just once. V usage is TRBV6-5 and J usage is TRBJ1-5; D not certain. Germline CDR1 is MNHEY and CDR2 is SVGAGI. The V end lost 6 bases, the J end lost 7 bases, and 10 bases lay between the germline ends. There are 12 residues in the CDR3. The CDR3 sequence: CASSSGRQPQHF. Written as DNA, the CDR3 is TGTGCCAGCAGCTCAGGACGACAGCCCCAGCATTTT.

The chain employs TRBV11-1 and TRBJ2-6; 9 positions match TRBD1. CDR1 is SGHAT and CDR2 is FQDESV in the germline V gene (reference sequence). CDR3 length: 19 amino acids. J gave up 2 bases and V 5 bases, and 13 bases lay outside the gene matches. CDR3 sequence reads: CASSKPQGARYAGANVLTF. In DNA, the CDR3 is TGTGCCAGCAGCAAGCCACAGGGGGCAAGGTACGCTGGGGCCAACGTCCTGACTTTC.

The chain employs TRBV5-1 and TRBJ2-1; maybe TRBD1 (6 bases). Trimming stripped 5 bases from V and 2 bases from J, with 14 bases between. CDR3 length: 15 amino acids. The germline V gene encodes CDR1 SGHRS and CDR2 YFSETQ. The CDR3 DNA reads as TGCGCCAGCAGACCCGGGACAAATCCCTACAATGAGCAGTTCTTC. It encodes CASRPGTNPYNEQFF.

The chain carries TRBV27 and TRBJ2-2; no clear D gene. V lost 7 bases, J lost 4 bases, and 13 bases lay in between. The CDR3 runs 14 residues. Germline assignment: CDR1 MNHEY and CDR2 SMNVEV (reference sequence). CDR3 protein: CASTEGPLTGELFF. The DNA of the CDR3 is TGTGCCAGCACGGAAGGGCCTCTCACCGGGGAGCTGTTTTTT.

This clone is a singleton in its sample. The chain combines TRBV14 with TRBJ2-1; possible D gene TRBD2, 6 bases. The germline V gene has CDR1 SGHDN and CDR2 FVKESK. The CDR3 has 15 residues. V lost 4 bases and J lost 4, with 14 bases in between. CDR3 loop: CASSPRGSGYNEQFF. In DNA, the CDR3 is TGTGCCAGCAGCCCCCGGGGTAGCGGTTACAATGAGCAGTTCTTC.

The sample holds one count of this clone. V usage is TRBV29-1 and J usage is TRBJ2-6; D assignment may be TRBD1 or TRBD2 (5 bases each). The CDR3 is 13 residues long. Trimming took 7 bases from V and 2 from J, leaving 9 bases between them. Germline V gene data show CDR1 as SQVTM and CDR2 as ANQGSEA. CDR3 loop: CSAQGAGANVLTF. The CDR3 DNA sequence: TGCAGCGCCCAGGGAGCTGGGGCCAACGTCCTGACTTTC.

The rearrangement joins TRBV4-3 to TRBJ2-2; D is possibly TRBD1 (6 bases). Deletions cut 3 bases from V and 0 bases from J, with 14 bases between. The CDR3 loop spans 17 amino acids. Germline V lookup: CDR1 LGHNA, CDR2 YSLEER. The CDR3 loop is CASSQHSGTPNTGELFF. The CDR3 nucleotides are TGCGCCAGCAGCCAGCATTCCGGGACACCGAACACCGGGGAGCTGTTTTTT.

The rearrangement links TRBV28 to TRBJ2-1, with D perhaps TRBD2 (7 bases). There are 16 residues in the CDR3. Looked up from germline, CDR1 is MDHEN and CDR2 is SYDVKM. Trimming pared 8 bases from V and 5 bases from J, leaving 22 bases between. The DNA of the CDR3 is TGTGCCAGCCACAGTTTATTCGGGGGGCAAGACAATGAGCAGTTCTTC. It translates to CASHSLFGGQDNEQFF.

This sequence joins TRBV9 and TRBJ2-3; D perhaps matches TRBD2 (5 bases). This CDR3 is built from 15 residues. The germline V and J ends were trimmed by 0 bases and 6 bases, with 14 bases remaining between them. CDR1 and CDR2 from the germline V gene are SGDLS and YYNGEE. The CDR3 nucleotides read TGTGCCAGCAGCGTAGTGGGAGTTGTAGGTGATACGCAGTATTTT. It encodes CASSVVGVVGDTQYF. The full variable domain, with the rest looked up from reference TRBV9 and TRBJ2-3, is DSGVTQTPKHLITATGQRVTLRCSPRSGDLSVYWYQQSLDQGLQFLIQYYNGEERAKGNILERFSAQQFPDLHSELNLSSLELGDSALYFCASSVVGVVGDTQYFGPGTRLTVL.

J is TRBJ2-2 and V is TRBV7-2, with 7 bases fitting TRBD2. Germline CDR1 SGHTA, CDR2 FQGNSA. The CDR3 contains 14 residues. V shed 4 bases, J shed 8 bases, and the junction held 7 bases outside the gene matches. The CDR3: CASSSGLVMGELFF. DNA for the CDR3: TGTGCCAGCAGCTCAGGACTAGTAATGGGGGAGCTGTTTTTT. The entire variable domain, with the rest obtained from reference TRBV7-2 and TRBJ2-2, is as follows: GAGVSQSPSNKVTEKGKDVELRCDPISGHTALYWYRQSLGQGLEFLIYFQGNSAPDKSGLPSDRFSAERTGGSVSTLTIQRTQQEDSAVYLCASSSGLVMGELFFGEGSRLTVL.

The chain recombines TRBV28 with TRBJ1-6; D ambiguous. V gave up 3 bases and J gave up 5 bases, with 8 bases separating them. Germline V gene lookup returns CDR1 MDHEN and CDR2 SYDVKM. This CDR3 comprises 14 residues. CDR3 nucleotides: TGTGCCAGCAGTTTTATAGGGAATAATTCACCCCTCCACTTT. This translates into CASSFIGNNSPLHF.

The chain carries TRBV28 and TRBJ2-1, with unresolved D. The CDR3 sequence is 11 residues long. V gave up 3 bases and J gave up 10 bases, with 7 bases separating them. Germline CDR1 is MDHEN and CDR2 is SYDVKM. DNA of the CDR3: TGTGCCAGCAGTTTGATGAGGGAGCAGTTCTTC. Translation gives CASSLMREQFF.